This T cell receptor beta chain was obtained from a study of shared clonotypes between healthy human individuals. Study as a whole: CD4 naive and CD4 memory each took three plates per donor, while CD8 naive took two and CD8 memory one.

General study results and limits: It was the few donors that limited the genetic and exposure-history diversity represented.

With respect to this clone: The antigen is unknown.

Data came from immunoSEQ multiplex PCR; TCRdb stores just in-frame clones and leaves some out. In the table there are roughly 550,000 clones, just under 97% of which are singletons. Selected positively for CCR7 and CD45RO-negative, naive CD8 cells excluded terminally differentiated effector memory CD45RA+ cells. Germline V CDR1 and CDR2: MDHEN, SYDVKM. J gave up 5 bases and V 7 bases, and 3 bases lay outside the gene matches. CDR3 length: 12 residues. Material: naive CD8+ T cells sorted from blood. The origin of this receptor is a woman younger than 45 in good health. V usage is TRBV28 and J usage is TRBJ2-3; the match to TRBD2 covers 7 bases. The CDR3 DNA follows: TGTGCCAGCATCCCGGGAGGAGATACGCAGTATTTT. Translation gives CASIPGGDTQYF.